This T cell receptor (beta chain) came from a study of blood T cell repertoires in COVID-19. The germline V and J ends were trimmed by 3 bases and 0 bases, with 21 bases remaining between them. CDR1 GTSNPN and CDR2 SVGIG come from the germline V gene (reference sequence). The CDR3 spans 19 residues. The table came from immunoSEQ multiplex PCR; TCRdb's copy has only in-frame clones and leaves some out. The data contain hundreds of thousands of clones, roughly 90% of them seen just once; the ten biggest clones take up about 12%. The gene calls are TRBV30 and TRBJ2-6; possible D gene TRBD1, 6 bases. The sample was peripheral blood. This receptor was obtained from a woman in her sixties or seventies with COVID-19, enrolled during active disease. The CDR3 coding sequence is TGTGCCTGGAGAAAGAGAAGAGGGGGACGCCCCTCTGGGGCCAACGTCCTGACTTTC. It encodes CAWRKRRGGRPSGANVLTF.